This is a list of T cell receptor beta chains from one sample in a study of blood T cells in healthy people across ages. TCRdb called the 5' RACE reads again in MiXCR, with one record for every CDR3 protein. This sample has about 1.4 million distinct CDR3 sequences, with approximately 59% found just once. The specimen was blood. The receptor set was obtained from a man aged 18-30 years in good health. The conserved cysteine and the conserved F or W are not part of the CDR3 here. The order of the fields is J gene, V gene, clone size, CDR3 protein. For some rows the clone size is stated as once, few or many, or as a class when expanded; others skip it.

J gene: TRBJ2-7
V gene: TRBV21-1
clone size: few
CDR3 protein: ARLRGTRRTYEQY

J gene: TRBJ1-2
V gene: TRBV21-1
clone size: NA
CDR3 protein: ASSKGAAKQGYVPGYT

J gene: TRBJ2-5
V gene: TRBV6-5
clone size: NA
CDR3 protein: ASSPGTGFRETQY

J gene: TRBJ2-5
V gene: TRBV12-3/TRBV12-4
clone size: NA
CDR3 protein: ASGYRGQETQY

J gene: TRBJ2-4
V gene: TRBV25-1
clone size: few
CDR3 protein: ATGAGTGDIQY

J gene: NA
V gene: TRBV20-1
clone size: NA
CDR3 protein: SARELQVLPYEQY

J gene: TRBJ1-5
V gene: TRBV28
clone size: NA
CDR3 protein: ASSPGTVGQPEH

J gene: TRBJ2-7
V gene: TRBV7-2
clone size: few
CDR3 protein: ASSLDRANSYEQY

J gene: TRBJ1-1
V gene: TRBV10-3
clone size: NA
CDR3 protein: DISESSREQAF

J gene: TRBJ2-5
V gene: TRBV6-5
clone size: NA
CDR3 protein: ASSRHNQETQY

J gene: TRBJ1-6
V gene: TRBV7-6
clone size: NA
CDR3 protein: ASSSNSNSPLH

J gene: TRBJ1-4
V gene: TRBV6-6
clone size: NA
CDR3 protein: ASSDWGVGEKLF

J gene: TRBJ1-2
V gene: TRBV5-1
clone size: NA
CDR3 protein: ASSIRQGQDLLGGYT

J gene: TRBJ1-2
V gene: TRBV27
clone size: few
CDR3 protein: ASSESGTGVGGYT

J gene: TRBJ2-1
V gene: TRBV12-3/TRBV12-4
clone size: few
CDR3 protein: ASSPRFNEQF

J gene: TRBJ2-4
V gene: TRBV15
clone size: once
CDR3 protein: ATSNSDILGKNIQY

J gene: TRBJ1-2
V gene: TRBV7-2
clone size: NA
CDR3 protein: ASSLAAGQNYGYT

J gene: TRBJ1-1
V gene: TRBV7-2
clone size: NA
CDR3 protein: ASFPCIGTEAF

J gene: TRBJ2-5
V gene: TRBV7-9
clone size: NA
CDR3 protein: ASNGVVAMYQETQY

J gene: TRBJ2-1
V gene: TRBV29-1
clone size: NA
CDR3 protein: SALGGVMGNEQF

J gene: NA
V gene: TRBV9
clone size: NA
CDR3 protein: ASSSFTGTSGYEQY

J gene: TRBJ2-7
V gene: TRBV4-2
clone size: few
CDR3 protein: ASSQTGASYEQY

J gene: TRBJ1-6
V gene: TRBV27
clone size: NA
CDR3 protein: ASSFLGGGSRSPLH

J gene: NA
V gene: TRBV4-2
clone size: NA
CDR3 protein: ASSLPGGETYEQY

J gene: TRBJ1-1
V gene: TRBV29-1
clone size: NA
CDR3 protein: SAKREVRAF

J gene: TRBJ2-3
V gene: TRBV6-6
clone size: NA
CDR3 protein: ASSYGSSGDSTDTQY

J gene: TRBJ1-1
V gene: TRBV7-9
clone size: NA
CDR3 protein: ASSLVLPLNTEAF

J gene: TRBJ1-6
V gene: TRBV4-2
clone size: NA
CDR3 protein: ASSQARGANSPLH

J gene: TRBJ2-7
V gene: TRBV4-2
clone size: few
CDR3 protein: ASSQAPYYEQY

J gene: TRBJ2-7
V gene: TRBV4-1
clone size: few
CDR3 protein: ASSRGPSGRDTGYEQY

J gene: TRBJ2-3
V gene: TRBV20-1
clone size: once
CDR3 protein: SARDLGLGTDTQY

J gene: TRBJ2-1
V gene: TRBV11-2
clone size: NA
CDR3 protein: ASSLDLTSAYNEQF

J gene: TRBJ2-5
V gene: TRBV7-2
clone size: NA
CDR3 protein: ASSFTGGAETQY

J gene: TRBJ2-7
V gene: TRBV29-1
clone size: NA
CDR3 protein: SVAGLAGSSYEQY

J gene: TRBJ1-2
V gene: TRBV20-1
clone size: NA
CDR3 protein: SARDGRVQFLSYGYT

J gene: TRBJ2-5
V gene: TRBV3-1
clone size: NA
CDR3 protein: ASSQGRGLAGGNEQY

J gene: TRBJ2-1
V gene: TRBV4-1
clone size: once
CDR3 protein: ASSQAGAGVYNEQF

J gene: TRBJ1-2
V gene: TRBV2
clone size: NA
CDR3 protein: ASRQGRSNYGYT

J gene: TRBJ1-5
V gene: TRBV5-1
clone size: few
CDR3 protein: ASSLSPTDRTNQPQH

J gene: TRBJ2-3
V gene: TRBV4-3
clone size: NA
CDR3 protein: ASSQDRLGYTDTQY

J gene: TRBJ2-5
V gene: TRBV2
clone size: NA
CDR3 protein: ASSAVQETQY

J gene: TRBJ1-2
V gene: TRBV7-9
clone size: NA
CDR3 protein: ASSWGEVNYGYT

J gene: TRBJ2-5
V gene: TRBV20-1
clone size: NA
CDR3 protein: SAVAFGGGAPHQETQY

J gene: TRBJ2-3
V gene: TRBV9
clone size: few
CDR3 protein: ASSEQGFKPDTQY

J gene: TRBJ2-6
V gene: TRBV20-1
clone size: few
CDR3 protein: SARDIHSGANVLT

J gene: TRBJ2-5
V gene: TRBV12-3/TRBV12-4
clone size: NA
CDR3 protein: ASSLNARETQY

J gene: TRBJ2-3
V gene: TRBV27
clone size: NA
CDR3 protein: ASTSMDRPDTQY

J gene: NA
V gene: TRBV3-1
clone size: few
CDR3 protein: ASSGPGQGLYEQY

J gene: TRBJ1-1
V gene: TRBV12-3/TRBV12-4
clone size: once
CDR3 protein: ASSARQGMNTEAF

J gene: TRBJ2-5
V gene: TRBV3-1
clone size: few
CDR3 protein: ASSHTGIQETQY

J gene: TRBJ2-7
V gene: TRBV15
clone size: NA
CDR3 protein: ATSTRQGPYEQY

J gene: TRBJ2-7
V gene: TRBV11-2
clone size: NA
CDR3 protein: ASSFGGGHYEQY

J gene: TRBJ1-2
V gene: TRBV7-2
clone size: NA
CDR3 protein: ASSQSLQGDGYT